This T cell receptor beta chain comes out of a study of regulatory T cells in long-lasting Graves disease. The overall study: Newly diagnosed Graves' patients had taken antithyroid drugs under 3 months. Study-wide results and limits: Preferential use of TRBV28, TRBJ1-2 and TRBJ2-5 was seen in persistent disease. Lower TCR diversity characterized persistent Graves' patients relative to newly diagnosed patients.

This clonotype occurred many times. The antigen remains unidentified. Indicated time point: newly diagnosed GD, antithyroid drugs for less than 3 months. PBMCs provided the RNA from which the TCR library was made. From germline, CDR1 is DFQATT and CDR2 SNEGSKA (reference sequence). This CDR3 contains 14 residues. Trimming removed 5 bases at V and 3 bases at J, with 16 bases between. Building the TCR beta libraries relied on iRepertoire HTBI primers, and CDR3 regions underwent Arm-PCR. Authors' methods: Analysis of the samples identified roughly 62 TRBV and over 13 TRBJ segments. TCRdb re-called the multiplex PCR reads with MiXCR, one entry per CDR3 protein. TCRdb, not the original authors, processed these V and J calls. The table has about 220,000 distinct CDR3 sequences, about 17% seen once.

The chain is built from TRBV20-1 and TRBJ1-2; TRBD1 is a possible D gene (5 bases). The specimen was peripheral blood mononuclear cells (PBMCs), collected at new diagnosis, from a patient treated with antithyroid drugs. The receptor comes from a female donor with Graves disease. Written as DNA, the CDR3 is TGCAGTGCTCCTTCCGGGGGGGGGGACTATGGCTACACCTTC. This gives the protein CSAPSGGGDYGYTF.